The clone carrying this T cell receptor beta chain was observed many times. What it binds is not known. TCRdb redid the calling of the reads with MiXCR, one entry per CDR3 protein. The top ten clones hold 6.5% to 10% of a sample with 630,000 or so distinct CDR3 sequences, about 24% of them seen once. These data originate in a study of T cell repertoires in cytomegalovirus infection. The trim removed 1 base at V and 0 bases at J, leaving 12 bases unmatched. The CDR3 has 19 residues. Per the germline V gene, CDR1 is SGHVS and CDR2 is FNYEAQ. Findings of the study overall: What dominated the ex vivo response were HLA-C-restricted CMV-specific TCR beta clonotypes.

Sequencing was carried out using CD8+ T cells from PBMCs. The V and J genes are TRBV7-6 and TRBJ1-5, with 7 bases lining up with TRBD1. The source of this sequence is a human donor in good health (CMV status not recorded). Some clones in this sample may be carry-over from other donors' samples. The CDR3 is CASSLGVWTGYNSNQPQHF. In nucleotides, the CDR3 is TGTGCCAGCAGCTTAGGGGTGTGGACAGGTTATAATAGCAATCAGCCCCAGCATTTT. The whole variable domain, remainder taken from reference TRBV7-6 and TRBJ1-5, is GAGVSQSPRYKVTKRGQDVALRCDPISGHVSLYWYRQALGQGPEFLTYFNYEAQQDKSGLPNDRFSAERPEGSISTLTIQRTEQRDSAMYRCASSLGVWTGYNSNQPQHFGDGTRLSIL.